One and the same sample provided the 28 T cell receptor beta chains below, sequenced in a study of radiotherapy plus CTLA-4 blockade in lung cancer. The assay was immunoSEQ multiplex PCR, and TCRdb's table has in-frame clones only and misses some. The table shows some 66,000 clones, with about 83% occurring only once. Source: peripheral blood, taken from a patient treated with radiotherapy plus ipilimumab. All receptors come from a human donor with non-small cell lung cancer who had a partial response to radiotherapy plus ipilimumab.

The chain joins TRBV7-9 to TRBJ2-7, with 7 bases fitting TRBD2. The length of the CDR3 is 14 residues. V lost 2 bases and J lost 3; bases outside the gene matches: 4. The germline gives CDR1 SEHNR, CDR2 FQNEAQ (reference sequence). CDR3 DNA: TGTGCCAGCAGCTTAACAGCGGGACTCTACGAGCAGTACTTC. Protein sequence: CASSLTAGLYEQYF.

The chain uses TRBV10-2 and TRBJ2-1; TRBD2 agrees at 8 bases. The CDR3 is 15 residues long. V lost 2 bases and J lost 8; bases outside the gene matches: 8. Per germline, CDR1 WSHSY and CDR2 SAAADI. The CDR3 DNA follows: TGCGCCAGCAGTGAGCGGGAGGGCCGGAAGGATGAGCAGTTCTTC. Protein product: CASSEREGRKDEQFF.

The gene calls are TRBV19 and TRBJ1-4, with D hard to call. Between the trimmed V and J ends, which lost 5 bases and 4 bases, there was a span of 5 bases. The V gene's germline CDR1 is LNHDA and CDR2 SQIVND (reference sequence). The CDR3 loop spans 12 amino acids. The CDR3 loop is CASSFSNEKLFF. CDR3 sequence (DNA): TGTGCCAGTAGTTTTAGTAATGAAAAACTGTTTTTT.

The chain recombines TRBV19 with TRBJ2-3, with TRBD1 matching 11 bases. The V gene end was trimmed by 6 bases and the J gene end by 4 bases; junction bases not matched to a gene: 12. Per germline, CDR1 LNHDA and CDR2 SQIVND (reference sequence). CDR3 length: 17 residues. CDR3 nucleotides: TGTGCCAGTAGCCTTACCCCCGGGACAGGGGGACCAGATACGCAGTATTTT. This encodes CASSLTPGTGGPDTQYF.

The chain recombines TRBV7-2 with TRBJ2-7; 8 positions agree with TRBD1. CDR1 is SGHTA and CDR2 is FQGNSA in the germline V gene. The CDR3 sequence is 15 residues long. V lost 5 bases and J lost 2; bases outside the gene matches: 8. CDR3 DNA sequence: TGTGCCAGCAGCCTCGGGACAGGTGGAACCTACGAGCAGTACTTC. It is translated as CASSLGTGGTYEQYF.

The rearrangement uses TRBV30 and TRBJ2-7; tentative D call: TRBD2 (5 bases). Looked up from germline, CDR1 is GTSNPN and CDR2 is SVGIG (reference sequence). The V and J ends lost 0 bases and 1 base respectively, with 13 bases between them. The CDR3 is 15 amino acids. This CDR3 is CAWSVGKGWSYEQYF. The CDR3 nucleotides read TGTGCCTGGAGTGTCGGGAAGGGTTGGTCCTACGAGCAGTACTTC.

This chain joins TRBV2 and TRBJ2-1; 9 positions match TRBD2. Trimming cost V 8 bases and J 8 bases; bases outside gene matches: 10. The CDR3 sequence is 14 residues long. Germline CDR1 SNHLY, CDR2 FYNNEI. CDR3: CASYPGLATDEQFF. As DNA, the CDR3 is TGTGCCAGCTATCCGGGACTAGCTACTGATGAGCAGTTCTTC.

The CDR3 bases are TGCGCCAGCAGCCAAGATCCCGGGGGAGAGACCCAGTACTTC. Amino acid sequence: CASSQDPGGETQYF. The chain carries TRBV4-1 and TRBJ2-5; maybe TRBD2 (6 bases). The germline V and J ends were trimmed by 0 bases and 4 bases, with 9 bases remaining between them. The germline CDR1 and CDR2 sequences are MGHRA and YSYEKL. This CDR3 spans 14 amino acids.

The genes are TRBV28 and TRBJ2-7, with D possibly being TRBD1 (6 bases). V was trimmed by 1 base and J by 1 base, leaving 17 bases between them. The germline V gene encodes CDR1 MDHEN and CDR2 SYDVKM. The length of the CDR3 is 17 residues. For the CDR3, the DNA is TGTGCCAGCAGTTTATTGGGGGCGGCGTCGGAGTCCTACGAGCAGTACTTC. Its protein is CASSLLGAASESYEQYF.

The CDR3 DNA is TGCAGCGTTGAGGTTTCGAGCACTGAAGCTTTCTTT. Translation: CSVEVSSTEAFF. This chain uses TRBV29-1 with TRBJ1-1; D not resolved. This CDR3 has 12 amino acids. From germline, CDR1 is SQVTM and CDR2 ANQGSEA. V was clipped by 3 bases and J by 4 bases, with 9 bases between them.

This chain uses TRBV5-1 with TRBJ2-5, with D possibly TRBD2 on 6 matching bases. Germline V gives CDR1 SGHRS, CDR2 YFSETQ. This CDR3 comprises 14 residues. V lost 4 bases to trimming and J lost 5 bases, with 15 bases between them. The CDR3 reads CASSTGLKGETQYF. DNA for the CDR3: TGCGCCAGCAGCACGGGACTTAAGGGGGAGACCCAGTACTTC.

The J gene is TRBJ2-1, the V gene TRBV7-9; 12 bases match TRBD2. Germline V gene data show CDR1 as SEHNR and CDR2 as FQNEAQ (reference sequence). V shed 5 bases and J 5 bases; nucleotides not matched to a gene: 7. The CDR3 length is 16 residues. CDR3 loop: CASSRGLAGPHNEQFF. The CDR3 nucleotides are TGTGCCAGCAGCCGAGGACTAGCGGGGCCCCACAATGAGCAGTTCTTC.

The CDR3 sequence is CASRGTAFGYEQYF. The CDR3 DNA reads as TGTGCCAGCAGGGGGACAGCCTTCGGCTACGAGCAGTACTTC. The chain links TRBV28 to TRBJ2-5; 7 positions match TRBD1. Gene TRBJ2-7 matches the end of the DNA better, so the J call may be wrong. Germline V lookup: CDR1 MDHEN, CDR2 SYDVKM. This CDR3 contains 14 residues.

The chain has TRBV19 and TRBJ2-3, with TRBD2 matching 11 bases. The CDR3 runs to 16 residues. From germline, CDR1 is LNHDA and CDR2 SQIVND (reference sequence). Trimming took 5 bases from V and 7 from J; bases not matched to a gene: 11. The CDR3 nucleotides are TGTGCCAGTAGTCCGGGACTAGCGGTACCCTCCAATACGCAGTATTTT. Amino acid sequence: CASSPGLAVPSNTQYF.

The chain uses TRBV5-1 and TRBJ2-2, with 13 bases that match TRBD2. The CDR3 consists of 19 residues. V gave up 4 bases and J gave up 0 bases; unmatched junction bases: 9. Germline CDR1 reads SGHRS; CDR2 reads YFSETQ. In DNA, the CDR3 is TGCGCCAGCAGCCCGACCCCGACTAGCGGGAGGTCGAACACCGGGGAGCTGTTTTTT. The encoded protein is CASSPTPTSGRSNTGELFF.

V and J are TRBV10-3 and TRBJ2-7; 12 bases are a match to TRBD2. After removal of 3 bases from V and 4 bases from J, the junction contained 1 base not matched to a gene. Per germline, CDR1 ENHRY and CDR2 SYGVKD. The CDR3 consists of 14 residues. The DNA for the CDR3 is TGTGCCATCAGTGAAGGGACTAGCGGGTACGAGCAGTACTTC. Residues: CAISEGTSGYEQYF.

This chain joins TRBV5-8 and TRBJ2-3; tentatively, D is TRBD2 (5 bases). The CDR3 length is 15 residues. The ends were cut back, 1 base at V and 2 bases at J, with 11 bases in the middle. Germline CDR1 reads SGHTS; CDR2 reads YDEGEE. The CDR3 coding sequence is TGTGCCAGCAGCTTGATCGGGGAGAACACAGATACGCAGTATTTT. Residues: CASSLIGENTDTQYF.

The chain combines TRBV10-2 with TRBJ2-3; no clear D gene. The CDR3 loop spans 14 amino acids. V lost 4 bases to trimming and J lost 0 bases, with 8 bases between them. Germline V CDR1 and CDR2: WSHSY, SAAADI. CDR3 in DNA: TGCGCCAGCAGTGGAGCGTTCAGCACAGATACGCAGTATTTT. Translating it yields CASSGAFSTDTQYF.

The chain uses TRBV9 and TRBJ1-1, with TRBD1 matching over 9 bases. Germline loops: CDR1 SGDLS, CDR2 YYNGEE. CDR3 length equals 15 residues. V lost 3 bases and J lost 0; bases outside the gene matches: 3. CDR3 sequence reads: CASSGQGGMNTEAFF. CDR3 in DNA: TGTGCCAGCAGCGGACAGGGGGGAATGAACACTGAAGCTTTCTTT.

This clone occurred once. This rearrangement joins TRBV27 to TRBJ1-3; D not certain. Germline V gene sequence: CDR1 MNHEY, CDR2 SMNVEV (reference sequence). This CDR3 spans 15 amino acids. V dropped 8 bases and J dropped 3 bases, with 17 bases sitting between them. The CDR3 loop reads CASSGTASGGNTIYF. Written as DNA, the CDR3 is TGTGCCAGCTCCGGCACAGCAAGCGGTGGAAACACCATATATTTT.

In its sample, this clone was seen a few times. The gene calls are TRBV19 and TRBJ2-3; 8 nucleotides match TRBD1. Germline V lookup: CDR1 LNHDA, CDR2 SQIVND (reference sequence). With 5 bases clipped from V and 1 base from J, the junction kept 5 bases outside the gene matches. CDR3 length equals 15 residues. The DNA of the CDR3 is TGTGCCAGTAGTCCTCGGACAGGGCGCACAGATACGCAGTATTTT. Its protein product is CASSPRTGRTDTQYF.

This chain links TRBV7-3 with TRBJ1-2; the match to TRBD1 covers 7 bases. Germline CDR1 is SGHTA and CDR2 is FQGTGA. Trimming took 5 bases from V and 3 from J; bases not matched to a gene: 3. This CDR3 contains 13 residues. CDR3 protein: CASSLGTDYGYTF. CDR3 in DNA: TGTGCCAGCAGCCTTGGGACAGACTATGGCTACACCTTC.

The V call is TRBV2, the J call TRBJ2-1, with 9 bases lining up with TRBD2. The CDR3 length is 15 residues. V lost 5 bases to trimming and J lost 3 bases; unmatched junction nucleotides: 5. The germline CDR1 and CDR2 sequences are SNHLY and FYNNEI. In DNA form, the CDR3 reads TGTGCCAGCAGTTTTAGCGGGAGAGGCTACAATGAGCAGTTCTTC. Residues: CASSFSGRGYNEQFF.

The chain employs TRBV5-6 and TRBJ1-4; D might be TRBD1 (5 bases). CDR3 size: 13 residues. Germline loops: CDR1 SGHDT, CDR2 YYEEEE. V lost 6 bases to trimming and J lost 8 bases, with 14 bases between them. CDR3: CASTSGTGEKLFF. CDR3 DNA: TGTGCCAGCACCTCAGGAACAGGCGAAAAACTGTTTTTT.

The rearrangement links TRBV7-9 to TRBJ1-1; 7 bases match TRBD1. The CDR3 consists of 14 residues. After removal of 5 bases from V and 7 bases from J, the junction contained 10 bases not matched to a gene. Germline V gene data show CDR1 as SEHNR and CDR2 as FQNEAQ (reference sequence). The CDR3 spells CASSPLDRDDEAFF. CDR3 nucleotides: TGTGCCAGCAGCCCCCTTGACAGGGACGATGAAGCTTTCTTT.

The chain is built from TRBV15 and TRBJ2-5; the D gene is possibly TRBD2 (5 bases). The CDR3 consists of 14 residues. CDR1 is LNHNV and CDR2 is YYDKDF in the germline V gene (reference sequence). Trimming took off 5 bases at V and 4 bases at J, with 14 bases between the two ends. The CDR3 DNA reads TGTGCCACCAGCGGACTCCGGGGTAGAGAGACCCAGTACTTC. Translation gives CATSGLRGRETQYF.

The CDR3 region is CASTKDRASPPYEQYF. The CDR3 nucleotides are TGTGCCAGCACTAAAGACAGGGCCAGTCCTCCCTACGAGCAGTACTTC. The gene calls are TRBV27 and TRBJ2-7, with TRBD1 matching over 7 bases. CDR1 is MNHEY, CDR2 SMNVEV, per germline (reference sequence). This CDR3 region has 16 residues. With V trimmed by 7 bases and J by 2 bases, 14 bases remained unmatched.

This chain uses TRBV28 with TRBJ2-7, with 7 bases that match TRBD1. The CDR3 is 13 amino acids. The V and J ends lost 4 bases and 3 bases, in that order; junction bases with no gene match: 3. Germline CDR1 and CDR2: MDHEN and SYDVKM. This chain's CDR3 is CASSSGTVYEQYF. The CDR3 DNA reads as TGTGCCAGCAGTTCCGGGACAGTCTACGAGCAGTACTTC.